A single sample gave rise to the 18 T cell receptor beta chains below, sequenced in a study of T cell responses to AZD1222 COVID-19 vaccine (dated by TCRdb to the early 2020s). The library relied on the immunoSEQ multiplex PCR assay. The clones in this table, taken by TCRdb from immuneACCESS, are in-frame only. Not every clone is retained; where verified, under half of the shortfall comes from an unresolved V gene, and the cause of the rest is unknown. The sample table shows fewer than 110,000 clones, and 90% are seen once. 1.3% of the sample is held by the ten biggest clonotypes. The time point label, as the study defines it: baseline before first vaccination. The sequencing here drew on peripheral blood, taken on day 0 of AZD1222 vaccination. The receptor set was obtained from an adult in good health.

The chain joins TRBV6-5 to TRBJ1-1; unclear D gene. V dropped 8 bases and J dropped 5 bases, with 12 bases sitting between them. There are 12 residues in the CDR3. Per germline, CDR1 MNHEY and CDR2 SVGAGI. CDR3: CASGRHVTEAFF. CDR3 DNA sequence: TGTGCCAGCGGCCGACACGTAACTGAAGCTTTCTTT.

This clone was observed once. V gene TRBV28 combines with J gene TRBJ2-3; 8 nucleotides line up with TRBD1. The CDR3 contains 16 residues. Germline CDR1 MDHEN, CDR2 SYDVKM. The V segment lost 7 bases and the J segment 1 base; nucleotides outside the gene matches: 10. In DNA, the CDR3 is TGTGCCAGCACCCCCTTCCAGGGGGCCGGCACAGATACGCAGTATTTT. Encoded protein: CASTPFQGAGTDTQYF.

This chain joins TRBV5-4 and TRBJ1-6; perhaps TRBD1 as D (5 bases). This CDR3 has 14 amino acids. From germline, CDR1 is SGHNT and CDR2 YYREEE (reference sequence). V dropped 0 bases and J dropped 7 bases, with 8 bases sitting between them. CDR3 region: CASSLEEGNSPLHF. The CDR3 nucleotides are TGTGCCAGCAGCTTGGAAGAGGGGAATTCACCCCTCCACTTT.

CDR3 loop: CSVLISNQPQHF. CDR3 nucleotides: TGCAGCGTACTCATTAGCAATCAGCCCCAGCATTTT. J is TRBJ1-5 and V is TRBV29-1; D not certain. This CDR3 comprises 12 residues. Germline assignment: CDR1 SQVTM and CDR2 ANQGSEA. V was cut by 6 bases and J by 0 bases, with 6 bases left in between.

This clone was observed a few times. The chain combines TRBV3-1 (or the pseudogene TRBV3-2) with TRBJ1-5; tentative D call: TRBD1 (6 bases). Per the germline V gene, CDR1 is LGHDT and CDR2 is YNNKEL (reference sequence). The CDR3 contains 14 residues. V was shortened by 3 bases and J by 3 bases, with 9 bases between the two germline ends. In DNA form, the CDR3 reads TGTGCCAGCAGCCATTGGGACACCAATCAGCCCCAGCATTTT. Protein product: CASSHWDTNQPQHF.

This clone was seen a single time. Other DNA sequences from this sample encode an identical CDR3 as well. The genes are TRBV29-1 and TRBJ1-6, with D tentatively TRBD1 (5 bases). Deletions cut 6 bases from V and 6 bases from J, with 9 bases between. Germline loops: CDR1 SQVTM, CDR2 ANQGSEA. The CDR3 loop spans 12 amino acids. In DNA form, the CDR3 reads TGCAGCGTGCGGCAGGGTAATTCACCCCTCCACTTT. Encoded protein: CSVRQGNSPLHF.

This chain connects TRBV5-5 to TRBJ2-1; tentative D call: TRBD1 (6 bases). The CDR3 is 14 residues long. The germline CDR1 and CDR2 sequences are SGHKS and YYEKEE (reference sequence). The V end lost 6 bases, the J end lost 0 bases, and 10 bases lay between the germline ends. In nucleotides, the CDR3 is TGTGCCAGCAAAATGGACAGCTCCTACAATGAGCAGTTCTTC. It codes for CASKMDSSYNEQFF.

This chain connects TRBV3-1 (or the pseudogene TRBV3-2) to TRBJ2-3, with 10 positions matching TRBD2. Germline CDR1 LGHDT, CDR2 YNNKEL (reference sequence). The CDR3 runs to 18 residues. V gave up 0 bases and J gave up 4 bases; unmatched junction bases: 10. In DNA form, the CDR3 reads TGTGCCAGCAGCCAAGATGGGAGCGGGGGGGCCTTCTCAGATACGCAGTATTTT. Residues: CASSQDGSGGAFSDTQYF.

The chain combines TRBV28 with TRBJ2-3; TRBD1 or TRBD2 may be the D gene (5 bases each). The V end lost 1 base, the J end lost 4 bases, and 9 bases lay between the germline ends. The CDR3 is made up of 14 amino acids. Germline lookup yields CDR1 MDHEN and CDR2 SYDVKM. The CDR3, as DNA: TGTGCCAGCAGTTTATTGGGGACGTCAGATACGCAGTATTTT. Residues: CASSLLGTSDTQYF. Combining the CDR3 with reference TRBV28 and TRBJ2-3 gives the whole variable domain DVKVTQSSRYLVKRTGEKVFLECVQDMDHENMFWYRQDPGLGLRLIYFSYDVKMKEKGDIPEGYSVSREKKERFSLILESASTNQTSMYLCASSLLGTSDTQYFGPGTRLTVL.

The V call is TRBV4-1, the J call TRBJ1-2; TRBD1 is a possible D gene (5 bases). V shed 4 bases and J shed 2 bases, with 14 bases lying between them. From germline, CDR1 is MGHRA and CDR2 YSYEKL. The CDR3 totals 15 residues. The CDR3 protein is CASSPVRGGNYGYTF. CDR3 in DNA: TGCGCCAGCAGCCCAGTGCGGGGGGGGAACTATGGCTACACCTTC.

This rearrangement joins TRBV5-6 to TRBJ1-1; weak D call: TRBD1 (6 bases). The CDR3 runs to 14 residues. Between the trimmed V and J ends, which lost 0 bases and 8 bases, there was a span of 14 bases. Germline lookup yields CDR1 SGHDT and CDR2 YYEEEE. CDR3 region: CASSLGWGTGEAFF. The CDR3 nucleotides read TGTGCCAGCAGCTTGGGATGGGGCACAGGGGAAGCTTTCTTT. Filled out from reference TRBV5-6 and TRBJ1-1, the complete variable domain reads DAGVTQSPTHLIKTRGQQVTLRCSPKSGHDTVSWYQQALGQGPQFIFQYYEEEERQRGNFPDRFSGHQFPNYSSELNVNALLLGDSALYLCASSLGWGTGEAFFGQGTRLTVV.

The genes are TRBV18 and TRBJ1-5, with 7 bases fitting TRBD1. Trimming removed 8 bases from V and 2 bases from J; junction bases left unmatched: 6. Germline-derived CDR1 and CDR2 are KGHSH and LQKENI. The CDR3 length is 14 residues. CDR3 DNA: TGTGCCAGCGCCAGGGGGAATGGCAATCAGCCCCAGCATTTT. It is translated as CASARGNGNQPQHF.

This clone has just one count. The rearrangement joins TRBV7-9 to TRBJ1-1; D remains unclear. This CDR3 has 13 amino acids. Deletions cut 5 bases from V and 4 bases from J, with 11 bases between. The germline V gene has CDR1 SEHNR and CDR2 FQNEAQ (reference sequence). CDR3 residues: CASSPEVGTEAFF. The CDR3 nucleotides read TGTGCCAGCAGCCCAGAGGTAGGCACTGAAGCTTTCTTT.

This chain connects TRBV2 to TRBJ2-7; 7 bases agree with TRBD1. The CDR3 sequence is 15 residues long. Looked up from germline, CDR1 is SNHLY and CDR2 is FYNNEI. The J segment lost 0 bases and the V segment lost 6 bases, leaving 8 bases of the junction unmatched. CDR3 sequence reads: CASRAPGGSSYEQYF. CDR3 coding DNA: TGTGCCAGCAGGGCGCCAGGGGGATCCTCCTACGAGCAGTACTTC.

The genes are TRBV27 and TRBJ1-1; the D gene is possibly TRBD1 (5 bases). This CDR3 is 15 amino acids long. Germline V gene lookup returns CDR1 MNHEY and CDR2 SMNVEV (reference sequence). The V end lost 2 bases, the J end lost 5 bases, and 15 bases lay between the germline ends. CDR3 nucleotide sequence: TGTGCCAGCAGTTTAGGGCAACAGGCAGTGACTGAAGCTTTCTTT. This sequence encodes CASSLGQQAVTEAFF.

The chain carries TRBV5-5 and TRBJ1-5; no definite D call. Germline lookup yields CDR1 SGHKS and CDR2 YYEKEE (reference sequence). Trimming cost V 1 base and J 2 bases, with 7 bases left between them. The CDR3 length is 14 residues. CDR3 nucleotides: TGTGCCAGCAGCTTGACCCATGGCAATCAGCCCCAGCATTTT. Translated: CASSLTHGNQPQHF.

The genes are TRBV2 and TRBJ1-1; 8 positions agree with TRBD1. CDR1 is SNHLY and CDR2 is FYNNEI in the germline V gene. This CDR3 is built from 15 residues. The V segment lost 8 bases and the J segment 0 bases; nucleotides outside the gene matches: 8. The CDR3 DNA sequence: TGTGCCAGCGAGGACAGGGAAGAAATGAACACTGAAGCTTTCTTT. As protein: CASEDREEMNTEAFF. The full variable domain, completed using reference TRBV2 and TRBJ1-1, is EPEVTQTPSHQVTQMGQEVILRCVPISNHLYFYWYRQILGQKVEFLVSFYNNEISEKSEIFDDQFSVERPDGSNFTLKIRSTKLEDSAMYFCASEDREEMNTEAFFGQGTRLTVV.

The CDR3 reads CASTTGNQPQHF. The CDR3 DNA is TGTGCCAGTACAACTGGAAATCAGCCCCAGCATTTT. V and J are TRBV19 and TRBJ1-5, with D uncertain. Germline CDR1 is LNHDA and CDR2 is SQIVND (reference sequence). Trimming removed 7 bases from V and 4 bases from J, with 8 bases in between. CDR3 length equals 12 residues.